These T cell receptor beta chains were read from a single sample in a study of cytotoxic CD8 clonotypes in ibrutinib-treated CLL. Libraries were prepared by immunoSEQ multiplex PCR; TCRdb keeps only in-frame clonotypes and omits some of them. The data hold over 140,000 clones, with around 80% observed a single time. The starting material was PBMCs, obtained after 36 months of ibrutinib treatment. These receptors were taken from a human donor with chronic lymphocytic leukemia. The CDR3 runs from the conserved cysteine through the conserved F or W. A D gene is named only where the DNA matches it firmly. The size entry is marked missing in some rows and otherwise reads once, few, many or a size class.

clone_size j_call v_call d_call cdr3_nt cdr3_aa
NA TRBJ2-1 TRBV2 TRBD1 TGTGCCAGCAGTGAAGAGACAGGGAGATCGAAAAATGAGCAGTTCTTC CASSEETGRSKNEQFF
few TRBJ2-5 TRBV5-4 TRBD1 TGTGCCAGCAGCTATAGACAGGGAGAGACCCAGTACTTC CASSYRQGETQYF
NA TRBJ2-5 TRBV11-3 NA TGTGCCAGCAGCTTAAGCGGCCAAGAGACCCAGTACTTC CASSLSGQETQYF
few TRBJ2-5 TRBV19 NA TGTGCCAGTAGTCTTACCGGGGGTCGCGCCAAAGAGACCCAGTACTTC CASSLTGGRAKETQYF
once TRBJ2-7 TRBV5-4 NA TGTGCCAGCAGCCCAGTGACGGAACTCTACGAGCAGTACTTC CASSPVTELYEQYF
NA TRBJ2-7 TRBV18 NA TGTGCCAGCTCACCACAGAATTACGAGCAGTACTTC CASSPQNYEQYF
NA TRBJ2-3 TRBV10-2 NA TGCGCCAGCAGTGAGTGGGCGGGAAGGACAGATACGCAGTATTTT CASSEWAGRTDTQYF
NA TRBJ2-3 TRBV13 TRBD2 TGTGCCAGCAGCTTAGGCCTCTCGGGCGGGGGGGCCGCTGATACGCAGTATTTT CASSLGLSGGGAADTQYF
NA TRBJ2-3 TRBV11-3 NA TGTGCCAGCAGCTTAGATACGACCCGGGTGCAGTATTTT CASSLDTTRVQYF
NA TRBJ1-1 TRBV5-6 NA TGTGCCAGCAGCTTGATGGCAGGGGCTACACTGAACACTGAAGCTTTCTTT CASSLMAGATLNTEAFF
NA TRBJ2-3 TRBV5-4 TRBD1 TGTGCCAGCAGCCCCCGACAGGGCCGCACAGATACGCAGTATTTT CASSPRQGRTDTQYF
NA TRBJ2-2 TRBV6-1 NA TGTGCCAGCAGCATAACGAACACCGGGGAGCTGTTTTTT CASSITNTGELFF
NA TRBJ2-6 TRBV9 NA TGTGCCAGCAGCGTAGTCCCGGCCATTTACTCTGGGGCCAACGTCCTGACTTTC CASSVVPAIYSGANVLTF
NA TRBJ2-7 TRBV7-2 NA TGTGCCAGCACCAAGACACCGGCCTACGAGCAGTACTTC CASTKTPAYEQYF
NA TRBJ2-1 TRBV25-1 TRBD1 TGTGCCAGCCAAACGACAGGGGGCACGTACAATGAGCAGTTCTTC CASQTTGGTYNEQFF
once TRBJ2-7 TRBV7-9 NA TGTGCCAGCAGCTTAGCGGGCCAGGCGATAATAAATTTCTACGAGCAGTACTTC CASSLAGQAIINFYEQYF
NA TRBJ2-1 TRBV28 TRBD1 TGTGCCAGCAGTCGGCCGGGACAGGGGGCGAATGAGCAGTTCTTC CASSRPGQGANEQFF
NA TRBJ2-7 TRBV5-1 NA TGCGCCAGCAGCTTAGCGGGCCCGAGGAACGAGCAGTACTTC CASSLAGPRNEQYF
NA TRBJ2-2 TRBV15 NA TGTGCCACCAGCAGAGATCGGACTACCAACACCGGGGAGCTGTTTTTT CATSRDRTTNTGELFF
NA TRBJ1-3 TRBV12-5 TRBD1 TGTGCTAGTGGTTTGGTATTCGGGTCACCGGGACAGGGGGATTTCGGAAACACCATATATTTT CASGLVFGSPGQGDFGNTIYF
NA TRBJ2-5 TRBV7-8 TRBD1 TGTGCCAGCAGCTTAGGACAGGGCCCCCAAGAGACCCAGTACTTC CASSLGQGPQETQYF
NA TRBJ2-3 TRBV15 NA TGTGCCACCAGCAGAGGACAGGCGCGCACAGATACGCAGTATTTT CATSRGQARTDTQYF
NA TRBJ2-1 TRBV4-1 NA TGCGCCAGCAGCCAAGGGTTGGTTACTAAAAGGGTCTTC CASSQGLVTKRVF
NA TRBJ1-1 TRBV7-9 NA TGTGCCAGCAGCTCACTGACCGGGAACACTGAAGCTTTCTTT CASSSLTGNTEAFF
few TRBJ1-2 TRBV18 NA TGTGCCAGCTCACCGACACGGGGCAACTATGGCTACACCTTC CASSPTRGNYGYTF
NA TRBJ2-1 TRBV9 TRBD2 TGTGCCAGCAGCGCGAATAGCGGGGGGGCTTACAATGAGCAGTTCTTC CASSANSGGAYNEQFF
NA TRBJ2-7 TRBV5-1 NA TGCGCCAGCAGCTCCCAGGGATCCGGCTACGAGCAGTACTTC CASSSQGSGYEQYF
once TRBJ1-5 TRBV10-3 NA TGTGCCGTCCGCCCAGGGGCAGAGCATCAGCCCCAGCATTTT CAVRPGAEHQPQHF
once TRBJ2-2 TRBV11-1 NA TGTGCCAGCAGCTTAGAACTCTTCACCGGGGAGCTGTTTTTT CASSLELFTGELFF
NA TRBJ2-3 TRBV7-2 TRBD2 TGTGCCAGCAGCTCCTCCGGGACTAGCGGCGGCACAGATACGCAGTATTTT CASSSSGTSGGTDTQYF
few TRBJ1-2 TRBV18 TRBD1 TGTGCCAGCTCACCGGGACAGGATCTTCGCTACACCTTC CASSPGQDLRYTF
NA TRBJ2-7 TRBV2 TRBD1 TGTGCCAGCAGTAAACCGGGACAGGGGTCGACCATCCCCTACGAGCAGTACTTC CASSKPGQGSTIPYEQYF
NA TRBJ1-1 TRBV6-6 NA TGTGCCAGCAGTTTGGGGAGGCCCGAAGCTTTCTTT CASSLGRPEAFF
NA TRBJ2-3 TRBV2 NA TGTGCCAACCCGACAGTACAGCGCACAGATACGCAGTATTTT CANPTVQRTDTQYF
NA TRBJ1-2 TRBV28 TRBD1 TGTGCCAGCAGTTTAGCGGACAGGGCCTATGGCTACACCTTC CASSLADRAYGYTF
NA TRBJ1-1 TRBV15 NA TGTGCCACCAGCAGAGATCGCCGTTACGGTAGTCGCACTGAAGCTTTCTTT CATSRDRRYGSRTEAFF
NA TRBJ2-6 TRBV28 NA TGTGCCAGCAGTCCGCAAGCCTGGGCCAACGTCCTGACTTTC CASSPQAWANVLTF
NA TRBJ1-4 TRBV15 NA TGTGCCACCAGCAGAGAATGGGGCGTGGGTGAAAAACTGTTTTTT CATSREWGVGEKLFF
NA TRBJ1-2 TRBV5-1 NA TGCGCCAGCAGCTTGGAGGCCCATAACTATGGCTACACCTTC CASSLEAHNYGYTF
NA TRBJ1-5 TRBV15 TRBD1 TGTGCCACCAGCCCGGACAGGCGAGTTTATAGCAATCAGCCCCAGCATTTT CATSPDRRVYSNQPQHF
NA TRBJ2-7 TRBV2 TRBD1 TGTGCCAGCAGTGAAGGGACAGGGGGGAACGAGCAGTACTTC CASSEGTGGNEQYF
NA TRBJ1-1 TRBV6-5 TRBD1 TGTGCCAGCAGCCCATGGACAGGGTCAACGGCTTTCTTT CASSPWTGSTAFF
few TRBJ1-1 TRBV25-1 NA TGTGCCAGCAGTGGATTGCAGTACTTGAACACTGAAGCTTTCTTT CASSGLQYLNTEAFF
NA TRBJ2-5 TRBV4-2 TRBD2 TGTGCCAGCAGCCAAGACCAGCGGGGGGGCGCGGAGACCCAGTACTTC CASSQDQRGGAETQYF
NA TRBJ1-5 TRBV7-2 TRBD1 TGTGCCAGCAGCTTTGTAGGGGGCGTCGCTCAGCCCCAGCATTTT CASSFVGGVAQPQHF
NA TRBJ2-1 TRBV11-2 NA TGTGCCAGCAGCTTATGGGGGGATGAGCAGTTCTTC CASSLWGDEQFF
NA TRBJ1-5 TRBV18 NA TGTGCCAGCTCACCATTGGCGGTGAATAGCAATCAGCCCCAGCATTTT CASSPLAVNSNQPQHF
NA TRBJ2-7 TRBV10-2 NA TGCGCCAGCAGTGAGTCCCAACTTCGGCTAGGAACCTTTTCCTACGAGCAGTACTTC CASSESQLRLGTFSYEQYF
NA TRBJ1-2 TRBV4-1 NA TGCGCCAGCAGCCAAGATGGGGGCGATAACTATGGCTACACCTTC CASSQDGGDNYGYTF
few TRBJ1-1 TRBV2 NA TGTGCCAGCAGGGCGGGACCGTCGGAAGCTTTCTTT CASRAGPSEAFF
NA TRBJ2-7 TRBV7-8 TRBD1 TGTGCCAGCAGACGACCCGGGACAGGGTTATCCTACGAGCAGTACTTC CASRRPGTGLSYEQYF
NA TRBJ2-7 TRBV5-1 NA TGCGCCAGCAGCTTGGCCCCAGGTTATCCCGAGCAGTACTTC CASSLAPGYPEQYF
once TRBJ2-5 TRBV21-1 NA TGTGCCAGCAGCCTGTGGGGGGCCGGGGAGACCCAGTACTTC CASSLWGAGETQYF
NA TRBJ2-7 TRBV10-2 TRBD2 TGCGCCAGCAATGCCGGACTAGCGGGAAGTATGTACTTC CASNAGLAGSMYF